The 31 T cell receptor beta chains below all came from one sample that was sequenced in a study of T cell repertoires in cytomegalovirus infection. TCRdb re-derived calls from the reads in MiXCR, one entry per CDR3 protein. The table records approximately 400,000 distinct CDR3 sequences, approximately 30% of them present only once. The material sequenced was PBMCs. The receptors were gathered from a human donor in good health (CMV status not recorded). Some clones in this sample may be carry-over from other donors' samples.

This clonotype occurred a few times. V is TRBV5-4 and J is TRBJ2-1; TRBD2 aligns across 12 bases. CDR1 SGHNT and CDR2 YYREEE come from the germline V gene (reference sequence). The CDR3 is 17 amino acids. V shed 4 bases and J 7 bases; nucleotides not matched to a gene: 12. CDR3 bases: TGTGCCAGCAGCAAAGGACTAGCGGGGACCTCATTGAATGAGCAGTTCTTC. The encoded protein is CASSKGLAGTSLNEQFF. Supplemented by reference TRBV5-4 and TRBJ2-1, the full variable domain reads ETGVTQSPTHLIKTRGQQVTLRCSSQSGHNTVSWYQQALGQGPQFIFQYYREEENGRGNFPPRFSGLQFPNYSSELNVNALELDDSALYLCASSKGLAGTSLNEQFFGPGTRLTVL.

The V and J genes are TRBV20-1 and TRBJ1-6; D possibly corresponds to TRBD1 (5 bases). Germline V lookup: CDR1 DFQATT, CDR2 SNEGSKA (reference sequence). CDR3 length: 15 amino acids. V gave up 5 bases and J gave up 14 bases, with 25 bases separating them. The CDR3, as DNA: TGCAGTGCTCATCGTCGGGACGGTTGGATTCTGGCCCTCCACTTT. Translating it yields CSAHRRDGWILALHF.

The chain uses TRBV7-2 and TRBJ2-3, with TRBD2 as a possible D gene (5 bases). Germline V gives CDR1 SGHTA, CDR2 FQGNSA. Trimming removed 5 bases at V and 6 bases at J, with 15 bases between. The CDR3 has 14 amino acids. This chain's CDR3 is CASSRRLAMDTQYF. CDR3 DNA: TGTGCCAGCAGCCGCCGGTTAGCGATGGATACGCAGTATTTT. Full variable domain (missing parts from reference TRBV7-2 and TRBJ2-3): GAGVSQSPSNKVTEKGKDVELRCDPISGHTALYWYRQSLGQGLEFLIYFQGNSAPDKSGLPSDRFSAERTGGSVSTLTIQRTQQEDSAVYLCASSRRLAMDTQYFGPGTRLTVL.

In this sample, this clonotype turned up a few times. The chain uses TRBV7-3 and TRBJ2-1; D is perhaps TRBD1 (5 bases). CDR1 SGHTA and CDR2 FQGTGA come from the germline V gene. V shed 0 bases and J shed 0 bases, with 9 bases lying between them. The CDR3 has 16 residues. The CDR3 region is CASSLTGASSYNEQFF. In nucleotides, the CDR3 is TGTGCCAGCAGCTTAACAGGGGCGAGCTCCTACAATGAGCAGTTCTTC.

This rearrangement joins TRBV24-1 to TRBJ1-2; 8 bases line up with TRBD1. The trim removed 4 bases at V and 8 bases at J, leaving 11 bases unmatched. The CDR3 extends over 15 amino acids. Germline CDR1 and CDR2: KGHDR and SFDVKD. Here the CDR3 DNA reads TGTGCCACCAGTGACGCCGACAGGGGATCGGGCGGCTACACCTTC. Protein: CATSDADRGSGGYTF.

This chain links TRBV6-1 with TRBJ1-1; no clear D. Germline V gene data show CDR1 as MNHNS and CDR2 as SASEGT. The CDR3 loop spans 14 amino acids. V dropped 0 bases and J dropped 6 bases, with 11 bases sitting between them. The DNA of the CDR3 is TGTGCCAGCAGTGAAGCGCCGCTTCGAGCTGAAGCTTTCTTT. Translated, it gives CASSEAPLRAEAFF.

A few counts support this clonotype. The chain carries TRBV30 and TRBJ2-5; no clear D. The CDR3 length is 14 residues. Germline V CDR1 and CDR2: GTSNPN, SVGIG (reference sequence). The V end lost 4 bases, the J end lost 5 bases, and 17 bases lay between the germline ends. CDR3 DNA sequence: TGTGCCTGGAAGACGCAGGTTGGAAGGGAGACCCAGTACTTC. Protein product: CAWKTQVGRETQYF.

A single count supports this clonotype. The chain employs TRBV20-1 and TRBJ2-2, with TRBD2 matching over 9 bases. Unmatched junction bases numbered 10, after V lost 0 bases and J lost 2 bases. This CDR3 region has 18 residues. Germline CDR1 reads DFQATT; CDR2 reads SNEGSKA (reference sequence). The CDR3 region has the DNA TGCAGTGCTAGAGATTGGGCTAGCGGGGAACCCAACACCGGGGAGCTGTTTTTT. Translating it yields CSARDWASGEPNTGELFF.

This clonotype was recorded many times. The V gene is TRBV6-1, the J gene TRBJ1-6; 9 nucleotides agree with TRBD1. This CDR3 contains 14 residues. V lost 5 bases, J lost 6 bases, and 2 bases stayed unmatched. Germline-derived CDR1 and CDR2 are MNHNS and SASEGT. The CDR3 spells CASSPDRGNSPLHF. The CDR3 nucleotides are TGTGCCAGCAGTCCGGACAGGGGTAATTCACCCCTCCACTTT.

V and J are TRBV11-2 and TRBJ1-1; 9 bases are shared with TRBD1. CDR1 is SGHAT and CDR2 is FQNNGV in the germline V gene. The ends lost 5 bases at V and 5 bases at J; junction bases unmatched: 9. This CDR3 is 15 amino acids long. The CDR3 protein is CASSLTGQGTTEAFF. The CDR3 DNA follows: TGTGCCAGCAGCCTAACGGGACAGGGAACGACTGAAGCTTTCTTT.

In this sample, this clonotype turned up a few times. The V and J genes are TRBV12-3 or TRBV12-4 and TRBJ2-1, with D possibly called TRBD1 or TRBD2 (5 bases each). The CDR3 is 14 residues long. The V gene lost 4 bases and the J gene lost 7 bases, with 14 bases spanning the gap. The CDR3 sequence is CASSSPGTANEQFF. The CDR3 nucleotides read TGTGCCAGCAGTTCACCTGGGACGGCTAATGAGCAGTTCTTC.

This clonotype has at least ten counts. The rearrangement joins TRBV4-3 to TRBJ2-7, with D possibly TRBD1 on 5 matching bases. Trimming pared 0 bases from V and 2 bases from J, leaving 14 bases between. Per the germline V gene, CDR1 is LGHNA and CDR2 is YSLEER. CDR3 size: 16 residues. DNA for the CDR3: TGCGCCAGCAGCCAAGATCTGGGCAGGGCAGCCTACGAGCAGTACTTC. Protein product: CASSQDLGRAAYEQYF.

Comment on this clonotype: Relative to the germline gene, one junction end is altered; a read error may explain this. The chain links TRBV7-3 to TRBJ1-6, with no clear D. There are 15 residues in the CDR3. The germline V gene has CDR1 SGHTA and CDR2 FQGTGA. The CDR3 loop is CASSPNGDLNSPRHF. The CDR3 region has the DNA TGTGCCAGCAGCCCTAACGGCGACCTCAATTCACCCCGCCACTTT.

This clonotype was detected only a few times. The genes are TRBV19 and TRBJ2-3, with 7 bases lining up with TRBD2. The CDR3 length is 17 residues. V trimming: 3 bases; J trimming: 8 bases; junction bases outside the gene matches: 17. From germline, CDR1 is LNHDA and CDR2 SQIVND (reference sequence). CDR3 protein: CASSMGMGGVLFGTQYF. The DNA of the CDR3 is TGTGCCAGTAGTATGGGCATGGGGGGGGTGCTCTTCGGTACGCAGTATTTT.

The table lists this clonotype with a few counts. The chain combines TRBV29-1 with TRBJ1-1, with no clear D. The CDR3 runs to 12 residues. Between the trimmed V and J ends, which lost 4 bases and 0 bases, there was a span of 6 bases. Germline V gene data show CDR1 as SQVTM and CDR2 as ANQGSEA. Here the CDR3 reads CSVVKLNTEAFF. CDR3 coding DNA: TGCAGCGTTGTTAAGTTGAACACTGAAGCTTTCTTT.

V usage is TRBV5-1 and J usage is TRBJ2-7; D call uncertain. Per the germline V gene, CDR1 is SGHRS and CDR2 is YFSETQ. The CDR3 length is 16 residues. Trimming took off 2 bases at V and 3 bases at J, with 18 bases between the two ends. Here the CDR3 reads CASSLLRETEGYEQYF. The CDR3 region has the DNA TGCGCCAGCAGCTTACTGCGCGAGACGGAAGGCTACGAGCAGTACTTC.

The J gene is TRBJ1-1, the V gene TRBV7-3; no firm D call. V was pared by 8 bases and J by 0 bases, with 10 bases between. The CDR3 spans 13 residues. Germline lookup yields CDR1 SGHTA and CDR2 FQGTGA. The CDR3 loop is CASGGILNTEAFF. CDR3 coding DNA: TGTGCCAGCGGTGGGATTTTGAACACTGAAGCTTTCTTT. Supplemented by reference TRBV7-3 and TRBJ1-1, the full variable domain reads GAGVSQTPSNKVTEKGKYVELRCDPISGHTALYWYRQSLGQGPEFLIYFQGTGAADDSGLPNDRFFAVRPEGSVSTLKIQRTERGDSAVYLCASGGILNTEAFFGQGTRLTVV.

The rearrangement joins TRBV5-5 to TRBJ2-3; no firm D call. V lost 0 bases, J lost 3 bases, and 8 bases lay in between. The germline gives CDR1 SGHKS, CDR2 YYEKEE (reference sequence). This CDR3 has 14 residues. The CDR3 DNA reads TGTGCCAGCAGCTTGGTGGTACCAACAGATACGCAGTATTTT. Amino acids: CASSLVVPTDTQYF.

The CDR3 DNA reads TGCAGCGTTGTCGGACGGTTGAACACTGAAGCTTTCTTT. Its translation is CSVVGRLNTEAFF. The chain carries TRBV29-1 and TRBJ1-1; D remains ambiguous. CDR1 is SQVTM, CDR2 ANQGSEA, per germline. CDR3 length equals 13 residues. Trimming removed 4 bases from V and 0 bases from J, with 9 bases in between. Supplemented by reference TRBV29-1 and TRBJ1-1, the full variable domain reads SAVISQKPSRDICQRGTSLTIQCQVDSQVTMMFWYRQQPGQSLTLIATANQGSEATYESGFVIDKFPISRPNLTFSTLTVSNMSPEDSSIYLCSVVGRLNTEAFFGQGTRLTVV.

This chain uses TRBV7-9 with TRBJ1-3; unclear D gene. V was cut by 5 bases and J by 8 bases, with 19 bases left in between. The V gene's germline CDR1 is SEHNR and CDR2 FQNEAQ (reference sequence). The CDR3 sequence is 15 residues long. For the CDR3, the DNA is TGTGCCAGCAGCCACCCTGCCAATCTAGAGGACACCATATATTTT. This translates into CASSHPANLEDTIYF.

This clonotype was picked up a small number of times. This sequence joins TRBV5-4 and TRBJ2-7; D possibly corresponds to TRBD2 (6 bases). CDR3 size: 14 residues. Germline V gene sequence: CDR1 SGHNT, CDR2 YYREEE (reference sequence). With 4 bases removed from V and 1 base from J, the gap between germline ends came to 12 bases. The CDR3 reads CASSPTSTSYEQYF. For the CDR3, the DNA is TGTGCCAGCAGCCCTACTAGCACATCCTACGAGCAGTACTTC.

This chain connects TRBV20-1 to TRBJ1-3; D ambiguous. CDR1 and CDR2 from the germline V gene are DFQATT and SNEGSKA (reference sequence). V was cut by 6 bases and J by 8 bases, with 14 bases left in between. The CDR3 has 12 residues. This CDR3 is CSATRVLDTIYF. The CDR3 DNA is TGCAGTGCCACTCGGGTTTTGGACACCATATATTTT.

The rearrangement links TRBV12-3 or TRBV12-4 to TRBJ1-3, with 8 nucleotides matching TRBD1. The CDR3 sequence is 15 residues long. The J segment lost 3 bases and the V segment lost 5 bases, leaving 6 bases of the junction unmatched. CDR3 nucleotides: TGTGCCAGCAGTCCCAACAGGGGGAATGGAAACACCATATATTTT. Its protein is CASSPNRGNGNTIYF.

This clonotype has only a few counts. The rearrangement uses TRBV12-3 or TRBV12-4 and TRBJ2-1; D may be TRBD1 (6 bases). CDR3 length equals 16 residues. V lost 6 bases to trimming and J lost 0 bases, with 15 bases between them. The CDR3 sequence is CASSPGQRSSYNEQFF. The DNA of the CDR3 is TGTGCCAGCAGCCCCGGACAGAGAAGCTCCTACAATGAGCAGTTCTTC.

Many counts were recorded for this clonotype. A read error may produce the germline difference seen at one junction end. This chain uses TRBV12-3 or TRBV12-4 with TRBJ2-1, with D perhaps TRBD1 (6 bases). The CDR3 is made up of 15 amino acids. This CDR3 reads CASNLWGPSYNEQFF. As DNA, the CDR3 is TGTGCCAGCAATTTATGGGGGCCCTCCTACAATGAGCAGTTCTTC.

This clonotype was recorded at least ten times. This chain joins TRBV7-8 and TRBJ1-5; D unclear. Trimming stripped 3 bases from V and 2 bases from J, with 5 bases between. The CDR3 runs to 13 residues. Germline CDR1 SGHVS, CDR2 FQNEAQ. CDR3 bases: TGTGCCAGCAGCTTCGAACGCAATCAGCCCCAGCATTTT. It codes for CASSFERNQPQHF.

The chain couples TRBV4-1 to TRBJ2-3; 9 bases are shared with TRBD1. V shed 1 base and J 6 bases; nucleotides not matched to a gene: 8. CDR1 MGHRA and CDR2 YSYEKL come from the germline V gene. The CDR3 length is 16 residues. For the CDR3, the DNA is TGCGCCAGCAGCCAAGGGGGACAGGGTACGAGGGATACGCAGTATTTT. As protein: CASSQGGQGTRDTQYF.

This clonotype was detected a few times. The rearrangement joins TRBV12-3 or TRBV12-4 to TRBJ1-2; 7 bases agree with TRBD1. The ends lost 6 bases at V and 1 base at J; junction bases unmatched: 14. The CDR3 has 17 amino acids. The CDR3 region has the DNA TGTGCCAGCAGATATACCGGTCGGGCAGGGGGTAACTATGGCTACACCTTC. Protein: CASRYTGRAGGNYGYTF.

This clonotype was counted a few times. The CDR3 is CATSDARGPGTEAFF. Here the CDR3 DNA reads TGTGCCACCAGTGACGCCAGGGGGCCTGGCACTGAAGCTTTCTTT. The chain employs TRBV24-1 and TRBJ1-1; TRBD1 agrees at 8 bases. CDR3 length equals 15 residues. CDR1 is KGHDR and CDR2 is SFDVKD in the germline V gene. Trimming at V came to 4 bases and at J to 4 bases, leaving 7 bases not matched to a gene.

This chain uses TRBV14 with TRBJ2-6; 7 nucleotides line up with TRBD1. Germline V gene sequence: CDR1 SGHDN, CDR2 FVKESK. The CDR3 runs 18 residues. The V and J ends lost 1 base and 4 bases, in that order; junction bases with no gene match: 10. CDR3 residues: CASSQVGRARGGANVLTF. CDR3 DNA sequence: TGTGCCAGCAGCCAAGTTGGCAGGGCCAGGGGGGGGGCCAACGTCCTGACTTTC.

The rearrangement joins TRBV7-2 to TRBJ2-1; 10 bases are shared with TRBD2. This CDR3 spans 13 amino acids. With 9 bases clipped from V and 6 bases from J, the junction kept 5 bases outside the gene matches. Germline V lookup: CDR1 SGHTA, CDR2 FQGNSA. CDR3 amino acids: CARSQRGGNEQFF. For the CDR3, the DNA is TGTGCCAGAAGTCAGCGGGGGGGCAATGAGCAGTTCTTC.